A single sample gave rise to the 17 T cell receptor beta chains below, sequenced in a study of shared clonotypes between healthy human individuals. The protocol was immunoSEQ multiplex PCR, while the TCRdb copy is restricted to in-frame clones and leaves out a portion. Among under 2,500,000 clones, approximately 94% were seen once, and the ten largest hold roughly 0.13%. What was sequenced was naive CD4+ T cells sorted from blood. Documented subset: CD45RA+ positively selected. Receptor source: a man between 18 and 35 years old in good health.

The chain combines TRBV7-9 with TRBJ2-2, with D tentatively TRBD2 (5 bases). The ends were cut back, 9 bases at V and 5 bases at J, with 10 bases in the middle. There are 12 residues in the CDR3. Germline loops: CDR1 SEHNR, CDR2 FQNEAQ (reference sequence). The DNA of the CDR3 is TGTGCCAGGCTGTCGGGGACCGGGGAGCTGTTTTTT. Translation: CARLSGTGELFF.

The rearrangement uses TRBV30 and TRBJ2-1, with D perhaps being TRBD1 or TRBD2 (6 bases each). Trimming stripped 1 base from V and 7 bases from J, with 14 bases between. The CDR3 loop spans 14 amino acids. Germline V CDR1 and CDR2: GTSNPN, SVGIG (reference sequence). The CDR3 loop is CAWSANRRGNEQFF. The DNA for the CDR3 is TGTGCCTGGAGTGCGAACAGGAGGGGGAATGAGCAGTTCTTC.

For the CDR3, the DNA is TGTGCCAGCAGCTTAGGGCTTCTGAACACTGAAGCTTTCTTT. Its protein product is CASSLGLLNTEAFF. The genes are TRBV11-2 and TRBJ1-1; no firm D call. The germline V gene encodes CDR1 SGHAT and CDR2 FQNNGV. The CDR3 spans 14 residues. Trimming removed 1 base from V and 0 bases from J, with 6 bases in between.

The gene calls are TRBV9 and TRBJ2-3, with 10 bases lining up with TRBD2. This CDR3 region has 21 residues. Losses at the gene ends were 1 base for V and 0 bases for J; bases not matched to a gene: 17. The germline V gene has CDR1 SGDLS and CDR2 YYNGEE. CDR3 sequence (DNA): TGTGCCAGCAGCGTAACCCCTTTTGGAGCGGGGGGGTCCTCTAGCACAGATACGCAGTATTTT. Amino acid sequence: CASSVTPFGAGGSSSTDTQYF.

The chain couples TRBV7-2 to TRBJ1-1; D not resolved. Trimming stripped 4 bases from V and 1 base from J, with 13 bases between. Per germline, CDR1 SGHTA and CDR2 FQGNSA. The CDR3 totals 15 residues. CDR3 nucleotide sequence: TGTGCCAGCAGCTCCAGCTACGGCTCGAACACTGAAGCTTTCTTT. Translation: CASSSSYGSNTEAFF.

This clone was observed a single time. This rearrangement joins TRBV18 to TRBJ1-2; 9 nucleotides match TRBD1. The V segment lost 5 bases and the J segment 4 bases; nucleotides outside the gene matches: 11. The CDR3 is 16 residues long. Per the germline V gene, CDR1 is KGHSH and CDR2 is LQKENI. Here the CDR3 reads CASSEGQGSLLYGYTF. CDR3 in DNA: TGTGCCAGCTCAGAAGGACAGGGGTCCCTACTCTATGGCTACACCTTC.

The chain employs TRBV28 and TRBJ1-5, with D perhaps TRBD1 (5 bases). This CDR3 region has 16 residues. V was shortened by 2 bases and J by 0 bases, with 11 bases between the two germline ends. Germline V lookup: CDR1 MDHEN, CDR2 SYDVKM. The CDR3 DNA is TGTGCCAGCAGTTTAGACAGAACATATAGCAATCAGCCCCAGCATTTT. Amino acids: CASSLDRTYSNQPQHF.

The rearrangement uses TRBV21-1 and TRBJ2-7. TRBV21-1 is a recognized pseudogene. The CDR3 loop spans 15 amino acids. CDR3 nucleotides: TGTGCCAGCAGCAAAGAGGGTCCTTGCCGCTACGAGCAGTACTTC. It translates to CASSKEGPCRYEQYF.

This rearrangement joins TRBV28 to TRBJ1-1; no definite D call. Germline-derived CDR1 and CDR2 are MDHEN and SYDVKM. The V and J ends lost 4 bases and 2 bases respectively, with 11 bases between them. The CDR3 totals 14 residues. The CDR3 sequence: CASSYKVSNTEAFF. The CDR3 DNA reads TGTGCCAGCAGTTATAAGGTGAGCAACACTGAAGCTTTCTTT.

The DNA for the CDR3 is TGTGCCAGCAGTTTATCGGGGGCTGGAAACACCATATATTTT. Translating gives CASSLSGAGNTIYF. This chain links TRBV6-6 with TRBJ1-3, with a tentative D call TRBD1 (5 bases). This CDR3 is built from 14 residues. Looked up from germline, CDR1 is MNHNY and CDR2 is SVGAGI (reference sequence). V lost 4 bases, J lost 2 bases, and 9 bases lay in between.

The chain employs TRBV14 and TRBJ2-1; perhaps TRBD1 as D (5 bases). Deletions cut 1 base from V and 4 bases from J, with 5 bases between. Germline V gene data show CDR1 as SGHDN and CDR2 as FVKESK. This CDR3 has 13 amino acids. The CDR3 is CASSQAGYNEQFF. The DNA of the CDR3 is TGTGCCAGCAGCCAAGCAGGGTACAATGAGCAGTTCTTC.

Here the CDR3 reads CASSLDGYTEAFF. DNA for the CDR3: TGCGCCAGCAGCTTGGATGGGTACACTGAAGCTTTCTTT. V is TRBV5-1 and J is TRBJ1-1, with D hard to call. Trimming took off 0 bases at V and 3 bases at J, with 6 bases between the two ends. The CDR3 covers 13 residues. Germline loops: CDR1 SGHRS, CDR2 YFSETQ.

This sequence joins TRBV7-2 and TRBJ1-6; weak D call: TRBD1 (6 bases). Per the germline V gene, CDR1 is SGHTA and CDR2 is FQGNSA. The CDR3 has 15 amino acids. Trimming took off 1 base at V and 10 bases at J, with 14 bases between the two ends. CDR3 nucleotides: TGTGCCAGCAGCTTAGAACAGGGCGGCAAATCACCCCTCCACTTT. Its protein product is CASSLEQGGKSPLHF.

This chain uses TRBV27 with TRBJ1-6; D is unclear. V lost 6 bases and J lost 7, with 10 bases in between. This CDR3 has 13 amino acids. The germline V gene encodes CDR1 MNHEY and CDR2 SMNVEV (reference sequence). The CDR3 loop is CASSTDTNSPLHF. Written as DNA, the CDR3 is TGTGCCAGCAGCACAGACACAAATTCACCCCTCCACTTT.

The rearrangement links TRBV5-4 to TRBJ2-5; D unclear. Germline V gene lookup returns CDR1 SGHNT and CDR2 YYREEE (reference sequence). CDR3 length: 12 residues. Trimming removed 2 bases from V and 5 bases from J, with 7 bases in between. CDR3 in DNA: TGTGCCAGCAGCTTACCCATGGAGACCCAGTACTTC. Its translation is CASSLPMETQYF.

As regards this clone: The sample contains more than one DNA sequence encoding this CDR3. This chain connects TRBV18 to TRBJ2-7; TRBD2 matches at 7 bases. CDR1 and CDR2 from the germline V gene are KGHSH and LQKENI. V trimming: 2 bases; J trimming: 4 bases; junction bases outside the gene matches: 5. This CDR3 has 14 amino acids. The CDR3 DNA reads TGTGCCAGCTCACCAGGTACTAGCGAGTACGAGCAGTACTTC. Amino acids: CASSPGTSEYEQYF.

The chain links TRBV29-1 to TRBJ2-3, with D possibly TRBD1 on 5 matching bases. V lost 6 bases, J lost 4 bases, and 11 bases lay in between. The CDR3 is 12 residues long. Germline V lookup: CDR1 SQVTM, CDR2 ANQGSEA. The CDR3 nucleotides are TGCAGCGTGGGGCTGGGGTCAGATACGCAGTATTTT. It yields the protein CSVGLGSDTQYF.